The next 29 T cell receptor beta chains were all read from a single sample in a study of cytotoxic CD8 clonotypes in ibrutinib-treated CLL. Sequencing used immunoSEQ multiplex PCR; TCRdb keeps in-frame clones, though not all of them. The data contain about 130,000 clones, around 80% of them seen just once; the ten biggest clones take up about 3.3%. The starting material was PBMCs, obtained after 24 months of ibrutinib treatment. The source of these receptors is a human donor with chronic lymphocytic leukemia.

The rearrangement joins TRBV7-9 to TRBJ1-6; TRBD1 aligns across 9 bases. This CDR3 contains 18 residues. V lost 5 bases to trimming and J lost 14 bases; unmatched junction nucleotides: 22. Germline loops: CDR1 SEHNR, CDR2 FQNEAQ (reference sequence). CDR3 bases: TGTGCCAGCAGCCGGGAACGGACAGGGGTTTTTTTGCCGGGGACCCTCCACTTT. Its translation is CASSRERTGVFLPGTLHF.

CDR3 amino acids: CASSLSGSYEQYF. The CDR3 DNA sequence: TGTGCCAGCAGTTTATCAGGTAGCTACGAGCAGTACTTC. The chain has TRBV27 and TRBJ2-7; D unclear. This CDR3 region has 13 residues. Trimming stripped 0 bases from V and 3 bases from J, with 6 bases between. Germline CDR1 and CDR2: MNHEY and SMNVEV (reference sequence).

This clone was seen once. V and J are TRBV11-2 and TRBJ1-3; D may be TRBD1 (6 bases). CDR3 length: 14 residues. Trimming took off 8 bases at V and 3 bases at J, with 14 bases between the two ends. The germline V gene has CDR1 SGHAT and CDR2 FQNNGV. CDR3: CASGGGAHGNTIYF. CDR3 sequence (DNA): TGTGCCAGCGGAGGGGGGGCGCATGGAAACACCATATATTTT. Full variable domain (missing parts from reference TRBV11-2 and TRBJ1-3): EAGVAQSPRYKIIEKRQSVAFWCNPISGHATLYWYQQILGQGPKLLIQFQNNGVVDDSQLPKDRFSAERLKGVDSTLKIQPAKLEDSAVYLCASGGGAHGNTIYFGEGSWLTVV.

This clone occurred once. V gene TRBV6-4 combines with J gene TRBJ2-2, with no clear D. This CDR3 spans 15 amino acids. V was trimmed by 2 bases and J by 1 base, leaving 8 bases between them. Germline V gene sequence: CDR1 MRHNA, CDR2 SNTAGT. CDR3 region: CASSDTPGNTGELFF. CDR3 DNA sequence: TGTGCCAGCAGTGACACCCCAGGGAACACCGGGGAGCTGTTTTTT.

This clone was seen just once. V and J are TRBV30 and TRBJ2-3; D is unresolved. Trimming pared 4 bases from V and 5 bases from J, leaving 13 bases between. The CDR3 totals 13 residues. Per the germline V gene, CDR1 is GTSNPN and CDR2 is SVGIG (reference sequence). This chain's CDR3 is CAWNRARLDTQYF. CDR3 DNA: TGTGCCTGGAACAGAGCCCGTTTAGATACGCAGTATTTT.

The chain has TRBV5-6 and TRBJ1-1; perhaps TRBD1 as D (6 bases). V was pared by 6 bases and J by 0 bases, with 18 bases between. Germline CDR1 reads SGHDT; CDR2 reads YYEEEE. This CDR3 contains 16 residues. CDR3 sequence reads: CASIGGAGVMNTEAFF. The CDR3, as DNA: TGTGCCAGCATCGGAGGAGCAGGGGTCATGAACACTGAAGCTTTCTTT.

CDR3 nucleotide sequence: TGTGCCAGTAGTCAAAGAGCTCGCTATGAGCAGTTCTTC. Translation gives CASSQRARYEQFF. The chain employs TRBV19 and TRBJ2-1; D not certain. This CDR3 has 13 amino acids. V was trimmed by 5 bases and J by 8 bases, leaving 13 bases between them. CDR1 and CDR2 from the germline V gene are LNHDA and SQIVND (reference sequence).

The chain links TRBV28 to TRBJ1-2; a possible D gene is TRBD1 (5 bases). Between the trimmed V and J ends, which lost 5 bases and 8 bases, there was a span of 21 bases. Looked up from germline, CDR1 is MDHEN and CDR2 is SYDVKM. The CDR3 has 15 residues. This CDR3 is CASSPPVGGVRGYTF. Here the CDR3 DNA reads TGTGCCAGCAGTCCCCCCGTCGGGGGGGTCCGAGGCTACACCTTC.

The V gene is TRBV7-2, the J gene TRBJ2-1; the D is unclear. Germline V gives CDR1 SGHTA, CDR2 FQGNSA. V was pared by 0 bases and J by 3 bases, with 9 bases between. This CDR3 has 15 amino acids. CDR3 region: CASSLAVGSYNEQFF. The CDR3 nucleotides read TGTGCCAGCAGCTTAGCAGTCGGCAGCTACAATGAGCAGTTCTTC.

CDR3 protein: CASSYSPGKSPLHF. The CDR3 coding sequence is TGTGCCAGCAGTTACTCTCCGGGTAAATCACCCCTCCACTTT. V gene TRBV6-5 combines with J gene TRBJ1-6; D gene ambiguous. The germline V gene has CDR1 MNHEY and CDR2 SVGAGI. The CDR3 totals 14 residues. V gave up 0 bases and J gave up 10 bases, with 10 bases separating them.

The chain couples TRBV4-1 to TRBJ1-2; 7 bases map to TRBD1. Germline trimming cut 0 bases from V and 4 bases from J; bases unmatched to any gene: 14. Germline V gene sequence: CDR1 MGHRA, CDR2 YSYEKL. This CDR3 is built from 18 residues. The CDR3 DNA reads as TGCGCCAGCAGCCAAGAATTGAGGGGGCGCTCTGCTGGCTATGGCTACACCTTC. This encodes CASSQELRGRSAGYGYTF.

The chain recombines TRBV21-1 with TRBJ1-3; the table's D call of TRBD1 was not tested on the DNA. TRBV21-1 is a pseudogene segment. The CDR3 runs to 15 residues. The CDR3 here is CASSKDRGTASTIYF. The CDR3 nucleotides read TGTGCCAGCAGCAAAGACAGGGGTACTGCAAGCACCATATATTTT.

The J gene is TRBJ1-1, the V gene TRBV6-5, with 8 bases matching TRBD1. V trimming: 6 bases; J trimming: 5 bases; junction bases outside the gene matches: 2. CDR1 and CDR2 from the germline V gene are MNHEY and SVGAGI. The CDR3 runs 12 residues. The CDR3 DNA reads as TGTGCCAGCAGCCACAGGGGGACTGAAGCTTTCTTT. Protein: CASSHRGTEAFF.

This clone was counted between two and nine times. In DNA, the CDR3 is TGCGCCAGCAGTGAGTCTGGGACAGGGACTGAAGCTTTCTTT. Translating gives CASSESGTGTEAFF. The chain is built from TRBV10-1 and TRBJ1-1; 9 bases line up with TRBD1. Germline lookup yields CDR1 WNHNN and CDR2 SYGVQD (reference sequence). The CDR3 sequence is 14 residues long. V shed 0 bases and J 5 bases; nucleotides not matched to a gene: 1.

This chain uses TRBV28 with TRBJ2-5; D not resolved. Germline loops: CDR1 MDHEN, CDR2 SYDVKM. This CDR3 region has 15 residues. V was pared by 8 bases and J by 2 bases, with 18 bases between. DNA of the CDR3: TGTGCCAGCCAAGGCGGCCAGCTCCAGCAAGAGACCCAGTACTTC. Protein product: CASQGGQLQQETQYF.

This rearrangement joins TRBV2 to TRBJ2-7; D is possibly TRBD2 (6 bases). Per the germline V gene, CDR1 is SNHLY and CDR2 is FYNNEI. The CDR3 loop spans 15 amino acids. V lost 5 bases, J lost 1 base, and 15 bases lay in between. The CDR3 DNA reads TGTGCCAGCAGTCGGACTACCCTAGGGTCCTACGAGCAGTACTTC. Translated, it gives CASSRTTLGSYEQYF. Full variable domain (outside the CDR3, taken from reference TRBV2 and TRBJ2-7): EPEVTQTPSHQVTQMGQEVILRCVPISNHLYFYWYRQILGQKVEFLVSFYNNEISEKSEIFDDQFSVERPDGSNFTLKIRSTKLEDSAMYFCASSRTTLGSYEQYFGPGTRLTVT.

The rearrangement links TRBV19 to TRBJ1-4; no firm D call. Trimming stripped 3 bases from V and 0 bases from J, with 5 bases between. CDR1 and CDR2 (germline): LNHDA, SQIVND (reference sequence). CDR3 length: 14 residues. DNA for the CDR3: TGTGCCAGTAGTATCATGGCAACTAATGAAAAACTGTTTTTT. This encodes CASSIMATNEKLFF.

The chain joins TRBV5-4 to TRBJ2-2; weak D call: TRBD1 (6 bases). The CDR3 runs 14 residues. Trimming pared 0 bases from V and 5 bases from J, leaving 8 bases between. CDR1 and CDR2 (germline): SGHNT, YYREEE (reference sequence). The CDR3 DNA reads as TGTGCCAGCAGCTTGGGAACAGGGACCGGGGAGCTGTTTTTT. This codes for CASSLGTGTGELFF.

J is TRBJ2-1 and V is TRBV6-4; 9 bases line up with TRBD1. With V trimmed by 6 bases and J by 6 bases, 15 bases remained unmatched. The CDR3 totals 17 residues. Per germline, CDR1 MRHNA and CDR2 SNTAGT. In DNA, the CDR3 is TGTGCCAGCAGCTACACAGGGGGCGGGTCGCAGGGCAATGAGCAGTTCTTC. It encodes CASSYTGGGSQGNEQFF.

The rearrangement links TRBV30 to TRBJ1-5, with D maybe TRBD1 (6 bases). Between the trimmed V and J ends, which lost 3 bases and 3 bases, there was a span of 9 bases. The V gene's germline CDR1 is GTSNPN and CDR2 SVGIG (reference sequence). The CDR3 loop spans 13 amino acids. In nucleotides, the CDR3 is TGTGCCTGGAGCCAGGGGATCAATCAGCCCCAGCATTTT. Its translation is CAWSQGINQPQHF.

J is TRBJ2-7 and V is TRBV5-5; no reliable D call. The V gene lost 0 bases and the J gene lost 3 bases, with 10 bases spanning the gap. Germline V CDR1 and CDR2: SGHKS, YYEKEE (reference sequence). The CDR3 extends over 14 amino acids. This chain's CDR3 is CASSLVVSDYEQYF. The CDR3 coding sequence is TGTGCCAGCAGCTTGGTTGTCAGCGACTACGAGCAGTACTTC.

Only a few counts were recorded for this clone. CDR3 coding DNA: TGTGCCAGCAGTAATCTCTCCCGGGACAAAGGGGGGACCTTC. Amino acid sequence: CASSNLSRDKGGTF. The rearrangement uses TRBV6-6 and TRBJ1-2; D may be TRBD1 (6 bases). The CDR3 is 14 amino acids. V was trimmed by 5 bases and J by 14 bases, leaving 24 bases between them. Germline assignment: CDR1 MNHNY and CDR2 SVGAGI (reference sequence).

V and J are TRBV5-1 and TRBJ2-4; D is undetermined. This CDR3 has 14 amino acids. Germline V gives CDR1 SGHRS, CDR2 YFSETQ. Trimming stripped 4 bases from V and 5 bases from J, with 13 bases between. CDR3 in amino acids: CASSQPFSENIQYF. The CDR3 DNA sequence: TGCGCCAGCAGCCAACCGTTCTCGGAAAACATTCAGTACTTC.

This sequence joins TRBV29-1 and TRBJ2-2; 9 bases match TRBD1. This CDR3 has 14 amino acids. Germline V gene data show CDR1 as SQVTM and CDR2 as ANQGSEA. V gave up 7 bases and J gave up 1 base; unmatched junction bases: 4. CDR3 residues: CSANRGQNTGELFF. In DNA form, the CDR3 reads TGCAGCGCCAACAGGGGGCAGAACACCGGGGAGCTGTTTTTT.

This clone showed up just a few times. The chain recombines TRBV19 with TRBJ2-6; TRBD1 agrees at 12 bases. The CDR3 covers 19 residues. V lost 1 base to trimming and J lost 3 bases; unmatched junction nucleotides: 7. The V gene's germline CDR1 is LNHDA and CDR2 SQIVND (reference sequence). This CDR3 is CASSIATGQGAGGANVLTF. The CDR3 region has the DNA TGTGCCAGTAGTATAGCTACGGGACAGGGGGCTGGTGGGGCCAACGTCCTGACTTTC.

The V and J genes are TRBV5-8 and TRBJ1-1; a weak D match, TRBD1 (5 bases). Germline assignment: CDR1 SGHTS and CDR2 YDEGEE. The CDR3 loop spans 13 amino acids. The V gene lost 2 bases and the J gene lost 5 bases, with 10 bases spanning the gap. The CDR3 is CASSFIRGTEAFF. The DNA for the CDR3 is TGTGCCAGCAGCTTTATTAGGGGAACTGAAGCTTTCTTT.

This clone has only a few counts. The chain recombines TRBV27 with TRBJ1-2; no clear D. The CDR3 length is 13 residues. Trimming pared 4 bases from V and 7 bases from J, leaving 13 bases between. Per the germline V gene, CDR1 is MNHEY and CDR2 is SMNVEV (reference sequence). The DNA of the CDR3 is TGTGCCAGCAGTTCCGTGGGGAGGGCTGGCTACACCTTC. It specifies CASSSVGRAGYTF.

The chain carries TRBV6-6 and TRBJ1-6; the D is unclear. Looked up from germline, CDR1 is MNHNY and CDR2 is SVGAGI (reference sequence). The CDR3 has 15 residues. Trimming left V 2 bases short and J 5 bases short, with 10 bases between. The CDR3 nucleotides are TGTGCCAGCAGTTACCCCAGAGGAAATAATTCACCCCTCCACTTT. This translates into CASSYPRGNNSPLHF.

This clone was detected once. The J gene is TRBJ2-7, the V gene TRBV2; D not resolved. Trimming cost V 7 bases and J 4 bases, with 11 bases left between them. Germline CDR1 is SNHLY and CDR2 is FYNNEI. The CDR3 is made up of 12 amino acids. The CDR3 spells CASNEDGYEQYF. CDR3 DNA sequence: TGTGCCAGCAACGAGGACGGTTACGAGCAGTACTTC.